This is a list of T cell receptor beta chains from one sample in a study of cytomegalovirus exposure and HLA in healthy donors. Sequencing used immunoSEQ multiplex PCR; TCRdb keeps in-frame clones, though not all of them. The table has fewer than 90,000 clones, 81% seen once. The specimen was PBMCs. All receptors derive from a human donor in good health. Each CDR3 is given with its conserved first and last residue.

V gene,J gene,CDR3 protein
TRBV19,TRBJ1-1,CASSILGGSDEAFF
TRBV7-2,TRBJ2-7,CASSLNRVGEQYF
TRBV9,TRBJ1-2,CASSLLGQTNYGYTF
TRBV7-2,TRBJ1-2,CASSSSRGRGYGYTF
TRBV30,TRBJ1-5,CAWSVQQNQPQHF
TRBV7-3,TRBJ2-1,CASSLAGGNNEQFF
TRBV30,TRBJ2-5,CALGTGVDYRQETQYF
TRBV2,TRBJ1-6,CASTTQVGGYNSPLHF
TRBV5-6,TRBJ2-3,CASSPSGGATDTQYF
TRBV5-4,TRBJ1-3,CASSLGAGSGNTIYF
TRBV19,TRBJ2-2,CASRWGAGELFF
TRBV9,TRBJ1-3,CASSARHEQGSGNTIYF
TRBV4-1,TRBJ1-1,CASSLLGRGAAEAFF
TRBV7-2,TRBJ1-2,CASSLADSQIFYGYTF
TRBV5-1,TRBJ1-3,CASSSQGALGGNTIYF
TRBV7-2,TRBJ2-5,CASSLKRGETQYF
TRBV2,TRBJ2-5,CATRREPQETQYF
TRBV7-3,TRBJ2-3,CASSFQGTDTQYF
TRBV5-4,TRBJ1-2,CASSLLGGRGYTF
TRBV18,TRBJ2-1,CASSPQQRSYNEQFF
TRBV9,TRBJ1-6,CASSGSGDRVSPLHF
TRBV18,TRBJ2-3,CASSTTSGGLDTQYF
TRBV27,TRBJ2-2,CASSLRFTGELFF
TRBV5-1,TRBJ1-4,CASSYGTDNEKLFF
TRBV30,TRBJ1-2,CAWGPAGFYGYTF
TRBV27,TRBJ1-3,CASSPYSGESGNTIYF
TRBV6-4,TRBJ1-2,CASRQDRGPYGYTF
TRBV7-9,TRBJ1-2,CASSFSRSRRTNYGYPF
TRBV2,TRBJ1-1,CASAAQSRNTEAFF
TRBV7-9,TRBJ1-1,CASSPRADSGTEAFF
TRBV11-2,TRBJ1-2,CASSDALDRYSYGYTF